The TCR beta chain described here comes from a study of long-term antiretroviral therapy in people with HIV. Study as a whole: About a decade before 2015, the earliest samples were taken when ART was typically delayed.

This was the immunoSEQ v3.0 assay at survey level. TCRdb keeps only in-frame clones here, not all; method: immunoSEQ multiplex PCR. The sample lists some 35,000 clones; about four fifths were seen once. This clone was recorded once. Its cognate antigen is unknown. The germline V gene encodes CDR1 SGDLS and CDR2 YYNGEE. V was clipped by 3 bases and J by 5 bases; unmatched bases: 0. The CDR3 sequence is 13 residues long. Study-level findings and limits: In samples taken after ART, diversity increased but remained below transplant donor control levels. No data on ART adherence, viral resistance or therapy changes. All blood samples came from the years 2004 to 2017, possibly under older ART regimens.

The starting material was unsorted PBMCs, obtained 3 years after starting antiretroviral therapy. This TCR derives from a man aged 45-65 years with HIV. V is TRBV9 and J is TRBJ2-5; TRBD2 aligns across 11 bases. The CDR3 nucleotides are TGTGCCAGCAGCGCTAGCGGGGGGGAGACCCAGTACTTC. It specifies CASSASGGETQYF.